This T cell receptor beta chain was captured by sequencing in a study of shared clonotypes between healthy human individuals (dated by TCRdb to about 2020). Looking at the study overall: The cohort comprised a couple of women and three men aged 18 to 49 years. Libraries were prepared and TCR repertoires were sequenced by different laboratories using diverse techniques, in order to increase sequencing depth and limit assay-specific biases. Per donor, leukapheresis produced somewhere between about 0.94 and 8.9 billion PBMCs. For each donor, three plates each were used for CD4 naive and CD4 memory, two plates were used for CD8 naive, and one plate was used for CD8 memory. Blood TCR repertoires of roughly five healthy adults were deeply sequenced to estimate repertoire size and the extent of clonotype sharing between individuals.

CD8 naive samples were obtained by positive selection for CCR7 among CD45RO-negative cells, yielding a CD45RA+CCR7+ population from which TemRA cells were excluded. Donors were healthy HIV-negative adults with no recently reported acute infections or vaccinations. Every donor was a Caucasian adult residing in Nashville, Tennessee, USA. Blood was collected by leukapheresis, and PBMCs were isolated by Ficoll-Histopaque density gradient centrifugation and then cryopreserved in liquid nitrogen vapor phase. Analytical flow cytometry was used to check the purity and quantity of each magnetically sorted T cell population. Each sorted fraction had its genomic DNA isolated and then quantified by UV absorbance on a Nanodrop 2000c. Concerning this clone itself: It lacks a known antigen. Base qualities are not recorded, but no much larger clone differs from it by a single base.

Results and caveats for the whole study, not just this receptor: Across a few donors, roughly 5.1% of naive CD4, over 3% of naive CD8, under 2.5% of memory CD4, and 0.4% of memory CD8 clonotypes were shared. Rarefaction of sorted-subset datasets indicated incomplete sequencing despite the large sequencing depth. Naive subsets generally had larger estimated clonotype richness than memory subsets. Only blood was sampled, and tissue TCR repertoires likely differ from those in blood. Based on pairwise subsampling, the degree of clonotype sharing among donors was expected to be affected by sequencing depth. The small number of donors limited the genetic and exposure-history diversity represented. Higher generation probabilities were observed for clonotypes shared by all four sorted-subset donors than for non-shared clonotypes.

TCR CDR3 regions were amplified from genomic DNA by multiplex PCR using the deep immunoSEQ assay. Extracted genomic DNA from each cell subset was spread evenly across all wells of several immunoSEQ 96-well plates, with each plate serving as a replicate. For sorted subsets, 200 to 250 ng of genomic DNA, equivalent to roughly 33,000 T cell genomes, went into each replicate PCR. The purified libraries were quantified using a Qubit 3.0 fluorometer, sized with a Bioanalyzer 2100, and then quantified again using the KAPA Library Quantification kit. Every immunoSEQ 96-well plate was sequenced on a dedicated single-read 150-cycle Illumina NextSeq 550 flow cell. The original methods were these. Because only junctional sequences without quality scores were contained in the immunoSEQ output, filtering matching that applied to full-length reads could not be performed. To assign V/J genes and CDR3, sequences were annotated using PyIR, a Python wrapper for IgBLAST v1.9, with IMGT germline references. Reads were filtered out if the reads had weak V/J assignments (E-value above 1e-6), no CDR3, stop codons, out-of-frame junctions, or ambiguous translated residues. A V3J clonotype was defined by an identical inferred V gene, J gene, and CDR3 amino acid sequence. To compute the percentage overlap between repertoires, the number of shared unique clonotypes was divided by the size of the smaller repertoire. Richness of each repertoire was evaluated using RTK rarefaction, the Chao1 estimator, and Recon v2.1 estimates of unobserved clonotypes. Generation probabilities were computed with OLGA for all TCRbeta clonotypes obtained by the gDNA method from a few donors. Not all clones reach the TCRdb copy of this immuneACCESS table, which keeps in-frame sequences only. Checked studies attribute under half of the gap to unresolved V genes and leave the rest unexplained. The DNA gave D and trimming, while V, J and clone size come from that table. The sample yields around 2.1 million clones; under 95% were counted once. The ten largest clonotypes hold about 1.5% of the sample.

The sequencing input was naive CD8+ T cells from PBMCs. Per the publication, the cell subset or site label means: CD45RA+CCR7+. The receptor was isolated from a man between 18 and 35 years old in good health. Some clones in this sample may be carry-over from other donors' samples.

CDR3 region: CASSPREGAPEETQYF. Read as DNA, the sequence is TGCGCCAGCAGCCCCAGGGAGGGGGCGCCGGAGGAGACCCAGTACTTC. Recombination joined TRBV5-1 with TRBJ2-5; the D gene may be TRBD1 or TRBD2, since each aligns over 7 bases. The CDR3, from cysteine to phenylalanine, totals 16 residues. The sequence is cut down to CDR3 DNA, 48 bases in frame from base 1. CDR1 and CDR2, looked up from the germline V gene, are SGHRS and YFSETQ. Trimming costs V 4 bases and J 5 bases, and their ends lie 21 bases apart. Full variable domain (CDR3 extended with the reference TRBV5-1 and TRBJ2-5 proteins): KAGVTQTPRYLIKTRGQQVTLSCSPISGHRSVSWYQQTPGQGLQFLFEYFSETQRNKGNFPGRFSGRQFSNSRSEMNVSTLELGDSALYLCASSPREGAPEETQYFGPGTRLLVL.